These 22 T cell receptor beta chains came from one sample sequenced in a study of shared clonotypes between healthy human individuals. TCRdb keeps only in-frame clones here, not all; method: immunoSEQ multiplex PCR. The sample holds 1.6 million or so clones, 98% to 99% seen once. Source material: naive CD4+ T cells sorted from blood. Subset given: CD45RA+ positively selected. Receptors were obtained from a man aged 25 to 40 in good health.

The gene calls are TRBV2 and TRBJ2-3; D is undetermined. CDR3 length equals 14 residues. Germline CDR1 SNHLY, CDR2 FYNNEI. Trimming removed 4 bases at V and 1 base at J, with 9 bases between. CDR3 nucleotides: TGTGCCAGCAGTGCGAACGGCCGCACAGATACGCAGTATTTT. It translates to CASSANGRTDTQYF. The entire variable domain, with the rest obtained from reference TRBV2 and TRBJ2-3, is as follows: EPEVTQTPSHQVTQMGQEVILRCVPISNHLYFYWYRQILGQKVEFLVSFYNNEISEKSEIFDDQFSVERPDGSNFTLKIRSTKLEDSAMYFCASSANGRTDTQYFGPGTRLTVL.

This chain connects TRBV4-3 to TRBJ2-3; possible D gene TRBD2, 5 bases. CDR1 and CDR2 from the germline V gene are LGHNA and YSLEER. V lost 0 bases to trimming and J lost 4 bases, with 11 bases between them. The CDR3 runs 15 residues. CDR3 amino acids: CASSQDPGVADTQYF. CDR3 bases: TGCGCCAGCAGCCAAGACCCCGGGGTGGCAGATACGCAGTATTTT.

This chain uses TRBV5-1 with TRBJ2-1; D not certain. The germline V gene has CDR1 SGHRS and CDR2 YFSETQ. CDR3 size: 14 residues. Trimming pared 2 bases from V and 2 bases from J, leaving 8 bases between. The CDR3: CASSLSRTYNEQFF. As DNA, the CDR3 is TGCGCCAGCAGCTTAAGCCGAACCTACAATGAGCAGTTCTTC. The whole variable domain, filled in from reference TRBV5-1 and TRBJ2-1, reads KAGVTQTPRYLIKTRGQQVTLSCSPISGHRSVSWYQQTPGQGLQFLFEYFSETQRNKGNFPGRFSGRQFSNSRSEMNVSTLELGDSALYLCASSLSRTYNEQFFGPGTRLTVL.

V usage is TRBV4-3 and J usage is TRBJ1-4, with 10 bases lining up with TRBD1. Losses at the gene ends were 2 bases for V and 7 bases for J; bases not matched to a gene: 4. The CDR3 spans 15 residues. Germline lookup yields CDR1 LGHNA and CDR2 YSLEER. Written as DNA, the CDR3 is TGCGCCAGCAGCCAACAAGACAGGGGGCGTGAAAAACTGTTTTTT. Its translation: CASSQQDRGREKLFF.

The rearrangement links TRBV15 to TRBJ2-1; 10 nucleotides align to TRBD2. Germline V gives CDR1 LNHNV, CDR2 YYDKDF (reference sequence). The CDR3 runs 16 residues. V shed 3 bases and J 11 bases; nucleotides not matched to a gene: 13. CDR3 coding DNA: TGTGCCACCAGCAGGCGCTCAGGACTAGCGGCTAAACAGCAGTTCTTC. It encodes CATSRRSGLAAKQQFF.

This clone was seen once. Additional DNA sequences in this sample encode the identical CDR3. The chain's CDR3 is CASSLGTSGGTYEQYF. DNA for the CDR3: TGTGCCAGCAGCCTCGGGACTAGCGGGGGTACCTACGAGCAGTACTTC. The chain recombines TRBV7-6 with TRBJ2-7; 14 bases map to TRBD2. The CDR3 is made up of 16 amino acids. CDR1 is SGHVS and CDR2 is FNYEAQ in the germline V gene. V shed 5 bases and J 2 bases; nucleotides not matched to a gene: 5.

This clone has only one observation. The chain's CDR3 is CASSTTGTGLLRGTEAFF. CDR3 DNA sequence: TGCGCCAGCAGCACAACCGGGACAGGGCTATTGAGGGGCACTGAAGCTTTCTTT. V is TRBV5-1 and J is TRBJ1-1; 9 bases align to TRBD1. The CDR3 length is 18 residues. The ends lost 4 bases at V and 4 bases at J; junction bases unmatched: 17. CDR1 and CDR2 from the germline V gene are SGHRS and YFSETQ.

The rearrangement uses TRBV7-2 and TRBJ2-1; TRBD1 matches 7 bases. The CDR3 spans 13 residues. Germline CDR1 and CDR2: SGHTA and FQGNSA. V dropped 3 bases and J dropped 15; count of bases not matched to a gene: 11. CDR3 nucleotide sequence: TGTGCCAGCAGCTTCCGAGGAAGGACAGGCCCGTTCTTC. Protein product: CASSFRGRTGPFF.

The V and J genes are TRBV28 and TRBJ1-5; D ambiguous. V was shortened by 3 bases and J by 6 bases, with 9 bases between the two germline ends. Germline lookup yields CDR1 MDHEN and CDR2 SYDVKM. This CDR3 is built from 13 residues. The CDR3 protein is CASSLTEAQPQHF. Here the CDR3 DNA reads TGTGCCAGCAGTTTGACGGAGGCTCAGCCCCAGCATTTT.

The chain combines TRBV6-4 with TRBJ2-1, with TRBD1 as a possible D gene (6 bases). In germline, CDR1 is MRHNA, CDR2 SNTAGT. The CDR3 contains 14 residues. V was shortened by 4 bases and J by 8 bases, with 15 bases between the two germline ends. The CDR3 DNA sequence: TGTGCCAGCAGTGCCACAGGGTCCTCCCATGAGCAGTTCTTC. This translates into CASSATGSSHEQFF.

This clone was observed once. The chain joins TRBV18 to TRBJ1-2, with 7 bases matching TRBD1. The CDR3 is 14 residues long. Trimming took 2 bases from V and 2 from J; bases not matched to a gene: 2. The germline V gene has CDR1 KGHSH and CDR2 LQKENI. For the CDR3, the DNA is TGTGCCAGCTCACCAGGGGACAGAAACTATGGCTACACCTTC. This translates into CASSPGDRNYGYTF.

This chain uses TRBV5-1 with TRBJ2-5, with D perhaps TRBD1 (6 bases). The CDR3 contains 15 residues. The V end lost 0 bases, the J end lost 5 bases, and 14 bases lay between the germline ends. Germline V gene sequence: CDR1 SGHRS, CDR2 YFSETQ. CDR3 sequence: CASSLDRVNRETQYF. The CDR3 region has the DNA TGCGCCAGCAGCTTGGACAGGGTGAATCGGGAGACCCAGTACTTC.

CDR3 sequence: CASSPLRGGLHEQFF. The DNA of the CDR3 is TGTGCCAGCAGCCCGCTGAGGGGAGGGCTCCATGAGCAGTTCTTC. The chain employs TRBV11-2 and TRBJ2-1, with 7 nucleotides matching TRBD2. The CDR3 is 15 amino acids. J was trimmed by 8 bases and V by 5 bases; bases with no gene match: 12. Germline V gene data show CDR1 as SGHAT and CDR2 as FQNNGV.

This clone was detected once. The genes are TRBV5-1 and TRBJ1-1, with D tentatively TRBD1 (6 bases). This CDR3 region has 15 residues. Trimming removed 2 bases at V and 0 bases at J, with 11 bases between. Germline CDR1 reads SGHRS; CDR2 reads YFSETQ. CDR3: CASSFGQLMNTEAFF. As DNA, the CDR3 is TGCGCCAGCAGCTTCGGACAGTTGATGAACACTGAAGCTTTCTTT.

This rearrangement joins TRBV7-2 to TRBJ2-5, with D possibly TRBD2 on 5 matching bases. Germline V lookup: CDR1 SGHTA, CDR2 FQGNSA. The CDR3 spans 15 residues. Deletions cut 5 bases from V and 7 bases from J, with 20 bases between. The CDR3 DNA sequence: TGTGCCAGCAGCCACCACGGAAATAGCGTCGTGACCCAGTACTTC. Its protein product is CASSHHGNSVVTQYF.

The gene calls are TRBV18 and TRBJ1-5; 9 nucleotides agree with TRBD1. Germline loops: CDR1 KGHSH, CDR2 LQKENI. CDR3 size: 15 residues. Trimming took 5 bases from V and 2 from J; bases not matched to a gene: 4. In DNA, the CDR3 is TGTGCCAGCTCATCGAGGACAGGGGGCAATCAGCCCCAGCATTTT. Its protein is CASSSRTGGNQPQHF.

A remark on this clone: The same CDR3 can be traced to other DNA sequences in this sample. CDR3 protein: CASSGGSYNEQFF. The CDR3, as DNA: TGTGCCAGCAGCGGGGGCTCCTACAATGAGCAGTTCTTC. The chain links TRBV2 to TRBJ2-1; D perhaps matches TRBD2 (6 bases). V was pared by 6 bases and J by 0 bases, with 6 bases between. The CDR3 runs 13 residues. Per the germline V gene, CDR1 is SNHLY and CDR2 is FYNNEI.

The rearrangement uses TRBV28 and TRBJ1-1; D unclear. Germline V lookup: CDR1 MDHEN, CDR2 SYDVKM. V was trimmed by 7 bases and J by 7 bases, leaving 13 bases between them. The CDR3 totals 12 residues. The CDR3 here is CASTISRFEAFF. The DNA of the CDR3 is TGTGCCAGCACTATAAGTCGTTTTGAAGCTTTCTTT.

The J gene is TRBJ2-1, the V gene TRBV11-3; D not resolved. Trimming took 5 bases from V and 2 from J, leaving 13 bases between them. The length of the CDR3 is 15 residues. The V gene's germline CDR1 is SGHNT and CDR2 YENEEA. CDR3 coding DNA: TGTGCCAGCAGCCCTACCGAATTGCCCTACAATGAGCAGTTCTTC. Translation: CASSPTELPYNEQFF. The full variable domain, rest sourced from reference TRBV11-3 and TRBJ2-1, is EAGVVQSPRYKIIEKKQPVAFWCNPISGHNTLYWYLQNLGQGPELLIRYENEEAVDDSQLPKDRFSAERLKGVDSTLKIQPAELGDSAVYLCASSPTELPYNEQFFGPGTRLTVL.

The chain recombines TRBV18 with TRBJ2-4; 10 bases agree with TRBD1. Germline V gene lookup returns CDR1 KGHSH and CDR2 LQKENI. The CDR3 has 16 amino acids. The trim removed 1 base at V and 9 bases at J, leaving 9 bases unmatched. CDR3 coding DNA: TGTGCCAGCTCACCACAGGGACAGGGGCTAGGTGGCATTCAGTACTTC. It yields the protein CASSPQGQGLGGIQYF.

The genes are TRBV4-1 and TRBJ1-5; D remains unclear. The CDR3 runs 18 residues. Trimming left V 6 bases short and J 6 bases short, with 27 bases between. The germline V gene encodes CDR1 MGHRA and CDR2 YSYEKL. DNA for the CDR3: TGCGCCAGCAGTCCCCTTCGTGGCAGCCCAATTGGAGGTCAGCCCCAGCATTTT. Translating gives CASSPLRGSPIGGQPQHF.

The V and J genes are TRBV27 and TRBJ2-1; D possibly corresponds to TRBD2 (6 bases). The CDR3 has 15 amino acids. Germline values: CDR1 MNHEY, CDR2 SMNVEV (reference sequence). V lost 5 bases and J lost 4, with 15 bases in between. The CDR3 nucleotides read TGTGCCAGCAGTAGTAAAGCGGGTTTATACAATGAGCAGTTCTTC. It encodes CASSSKAGLYNEQFF.